This T cell receptor (beta chain) was captured by sequencing in a study of control samples from healthy donors and cancer patients. Only in-frame clones appear in the TCRdb table, and some are missing; sequencing was by immunoSEQ multiplex PCR. The sample includes 46,000 or so clones, around nine tenths of them seen just once. V was trimmed by 2 bases and J by 0 bases, leaving 17 bases between them. The CDR3 sequence is 18 residues long. Germline V gene lookup returns CDR1 SGHTA and CDR2 FQGNSA. The gene calls are TRBV7-2 and TRBJ1-3; unclear D gene. The source is a man between 25 and 39 years old with colorectal cancer. Material for sequencing was PBMCs. The CDR3 spells CASSLLGRGKISGNTIYF. DNA for the CDR3: TGTGCCAGCAGCTTACTCGGACGCGGCAAGATCTCTGGAAACACCATATATTTT.